Listed below are T cell receptor beta chains from one sample, sequenced in a study of T cells in Graves' hyperthyroidism and ophthalmopathy. Each CDR3 protein gets one entry after TCRdb re-called the multiplex PCR reads with MiXCR. The table lists approximately 420,000 distinct CDR3 sequences, just under 15% of them singletons. The specimen was blood. The receptors were sampled from a woman aged 25 to 45 with Graves' hyperthyroidism. The CDR3 runs from the conserved cysteine through the conserved F or W. D genes are given only for firm matches. Not all rows give a size; the values are once, few, many and, for expanded clones, a class.

CDR3 length	J gene	clone size	D gene	V gene	CDR3 protein	CDR3 DNA
12	TRBJ1-5	.	TRBD1	TRBV25-1	CASSGGTGAQHF	TGTGCCAGCAGTGGAGGGACAGGGGCCCAGCATTTT
13	TRBJ2-3	many	.	TRBV18	CASSPWVTDTQYF	TGTGCCAGCTCACCCTGGGTCACAGATACGCAGTATTTT
18	TRBJ1-2	many	.	TRBV6-5	CASSYRGTLGSSNYGYTF	TGTGCCAGCAGTTACCGGGGGACCCTCGGCAGCTCAAACTATGGCTACACCTTC
15	TRBJ2-5	many	.	TRBV15	CATSRDRTFQETQYF	TGTGCCACCAGCAGAGACCGGACATTTCAAGAGACCCAGTACTTC
14	TRBJ1-1	many	TRBD1	TRBV2	CASSEGQGFTEAFF	TGTGCCAGCAGTGAGGGACAGGGATTCACTGAAGCTTTCTTT
13	TRBJ2-4	.	TRBD1	TRBV25-1	CASSDHRGDIQYF	TGTGCCAGCAGTGATCACAGGGGGGACATTCAGTACTTC
13	TRBJ2-1	.	.	TRBV30	CAWNRVNYNEQFF	TGTGCCTGGAACAGGGTAAACTACAATGAGCAGTTCTTC
16	TRBJ2-1	many	.	TRBV11-2	CASSAIRDKSYNEQFF	TGTGCCAGCAGTGCAATCCGGGACAAATCCTACAATGAGCAGTTCTTC
13	TRBJ2-1	many	.	TRBV30	CAWLKGTYNEQFF	TGTGCCTGGCTTAAGGGGACCTACAATGAGCAGTTCTTC
15	TRBJ1-6	many	.	TRBV2	CASKPGPRLNSPLHF	TGTGCCAGCAAGCCGGGGCCAAGGCTTAATTCACCCCTCCACTTT
17	TRBJ2-3	.	TRBD1	TRBV18	CASSPLPGQGAPDTQYF	TGTGCCAGCTCACCTCTGCCGGGACAGGGGGCACCAGATACGCAGTATTTT
17	TRBJ2-5	many	TRBD2	TRBV4-1	CASSQGLAGGSQETQYF	TGCGCCAGCAGCCAGGGACTAGCGGGAGGAAGCCAAGAGACCCAGTACTTC
15	TRBJ2-5	few	.	TRBV2	CASTVTKWETGLEYF	TGTGCCAGCACCGTCACGAAGTGGGAAACAGGGTTGGAATACTTC
15	TRBJ2-3	many	TRBD1	TRBV7-9	CASSLRSGTADTQYF	TGTGCCAGCAGCTTGCGGTCTGGGACAGCAGATACGCAGTATTTT
15	TRBJ2-4	few	.	TRBV18	CASSPGAQGGNIQYF	TGTGCCAGCTCACCCGGGGCCCAGGGGGGAAACATTCAGTACTTC
14	TRBJ1-1	.	.	TRBV11-1	CASRLGGLESRAFF	TGTGCCAGCAGGCTCGGAGGCCTGGAGTCTAGAGCTTTCTTT
13	TRBJ1-1	many	.	TRBV18	CASSPRGYGEAFF	TGTGCCAGCTCCCCCAGGGGATATGGTGAAGCTTTCTTT
12	TRBJ2-5	many	.	TRBV28	CASSTNPETQYF	TGTGCCAGCAGTACCAACCCAGAGACCCAGTACTTC
15	TRBJ2-1	many	TRBD2	TRBV2	CASRASGSRYNEQFF	TGTGCCAGCAGAGCTAGCGGGAGCCGCTACAATGAGCAGTTCTTC
14	TRBJ1-3	many	TRBD1	TRBV7-2	CASSRTGTGNTIYF	TGTGCCAGCAGCCGGACAGGGACTGGAAACACCATATATTTT
15	TRBJ1-5	.	.	TRBV2	CASRVQSTGNQPQHF	TGTGCCAGCAGGGTCCAAAGCACGGGCAATCAGCCCCAGCATTTT
16	TRBJ2-1	few	TRBD2	TRBV15	CATSRDGGSSYNEQFF	TGTGCCACCAGCAGAGATGGCGGGAGCTCCTACAATGAGCAGTTCTTC
14	TRBJ2-5	many	TRBD1	TRBV20-1	CSADGTGGLETQYF	TGCAGTGCTGACGGGACAGGGGGCTTAGAGACCCAGTACTTC
15	TRBJ2-1	few	.	TRBV9	CASSVAGSQTNEQFF	TGTGCCAGCAGCGTAGCCGGGAGCCAAACCAATGAGCAGTTCTTC
15	TRBJ1-1	few	.	TRBV6-6	CASSYRDLGGTEAFF	TGTGCCAGCAGTTACCGGGACCTTGGTGGCACTGAAGCTTTCTTT
11	TRBJ1-2	.	.	TRBV29-1	CSVLEAYGYTF	TGCAGCGTTCTGGAGGCTTATGGCTACACCTTC
13	TRBJ2-2	.	TRBD1	TRBV5-1	CASINRGTGELFF	TGCGCCAGCATCAACAGGGGTACCGGGGAGCTGTTTTTT
17	TRBJ2-1	.	.	TRBV14	CASSQASGAGSYNEQFF	TGTGCCAGCAGCCAAGCGTCTGGGGCGGGCTCCTACAATGAGCAGTTCTTC
15	TRBJ1-4	few	.	TRBV9	CASSEGTPTNEKLFF	TGTGCCAGCAGCGAAGGGACACCAACTAATGAAAAACTGTTTTTT
14	TRBJ2-2	few	.	TRBV3-1	CASSRGLGTGELFF	TGTGCCAGCAGCCGGGGGTTGGGCACCGGGGAGCTGTTTTTT
14	TRBJ2-7	many	TRBD2	TRBV6-2/TRBV6-3	CASTRSGRKNEQYF	TGTGCCAGCACCAGAAGCGGGAGGAAGAACGAGCAGTACTTC
15	TRBJ2-7	many	TRBD2	TRBV27	CASSFGTGGPREQYF	TGTGCCAGCAGTTTCGGTACGGGAGGGCCGCGGGAGCAGTACTTC
14	TRBJ2-7	many	TRBD1	TRBV29-1	CSVERPGGLGEQYF	TGCAGCGTTGAACGGCCAGGGGGCCTGGGCGAGCAGTACTTC
13	TRBJ1-5	many	TRBD1	TRBV7-2	CASSLTGGQPQHF	TGTGCCAGCAGCTTGACAGGGGGTCAGCCCCAGCATTTT
12	TRBJ2-5	many	.	TRBV12-3/TRBV12-4	CASSSLGETQYF	TGTGCCAGCAGTTCTCTAGGGGAGACCCAGTACTTC
14	TRBJ1-5	few	TRBD1	TRBV6-1	CASSSDRVRQPQHF	TGTGCCAGCAGTTCCGACAGGGTGAGGCAGCCCCAGCATTTT
16	TRBJ1-1	many	.	TRBV9	CASSVASGSVYTEAFF	TGTGCCAGCAGCGTAGCCTCAGGGAGTGTGTACACTGAAGCTTTCTTT
18	TRBJ2-2	.	.	TRBV6-1	CASSEALGRGSGTGELFF	TGTGCCAGCAGTGAAGCGCTGGGACGGGGTTCGGGGACCGGGGAGCTGTTTTTT
13	TRBJ2-1	many	.	TRBV30	CAWRVTMGAEQFF	TGTGCCTGGAGGGTCACAATGGGGGCTGAGCAGTTCTTC